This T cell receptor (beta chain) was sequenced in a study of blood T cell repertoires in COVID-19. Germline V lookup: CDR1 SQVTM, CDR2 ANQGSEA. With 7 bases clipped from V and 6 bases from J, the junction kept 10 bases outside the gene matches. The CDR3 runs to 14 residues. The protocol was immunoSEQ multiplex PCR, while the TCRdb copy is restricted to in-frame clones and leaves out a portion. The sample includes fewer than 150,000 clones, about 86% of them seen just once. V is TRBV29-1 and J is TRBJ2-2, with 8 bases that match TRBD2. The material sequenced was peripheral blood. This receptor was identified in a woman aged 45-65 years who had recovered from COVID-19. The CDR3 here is CSAHGGGIPGELFF. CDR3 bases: TGCAGCGCCCACGGGGGGGGAATACCCGGGGAGCTGTTTTTT.